These 5 T cell receptor beta chains were sequenced from one sample in a study of cytomegalovirus exposure and HLA in healthy donors. PCR primers comprised 60 Vbeta and 13 Jbeta primers. Profiling relied on immunoSEQ multiplex PCR, and the TCRdb table lists in-frame clones only, not all of them. The repertoire holds roughly 190,000 clones, with 60% to 85% as singletons. Specimen: PBMCs. All receptors derive from a female donor in good health and CMV-seronegative.

The sample holds a few counts of this clone. The chain carries TRBV19 and TRBJ2-1, with 7 bases identical to TRBD2. CDR1 is LNHDA, CDR2 SQIVND, per germline (reference sequence). The CDR3 length is 15 residues. V shed 7 bases and J 1 base; nucleotides not matched to a gene: 7. CDR3 in amino acids: CASNPGGGSYNEQFF. The DNA of the CDR3 is TGTGCCAGTAATCCGGGCGGGGGATCCTACAATGAGCAGTTCTTC. Complete variable domain (other parts from reference TRBV19 and TRBJ2-1): DGGITQSPKYLFRKEGQNVTLSCEQNLNHDAMYWYRQDPGQGLRLIYYSQIVNDFQKGDIAEGYSVSREKKESFPLTVTSAQKNPTAFYLCASNPGGGSYNEQFFGPGTRLTVL.

The chain uses TRBV7-2 and TRBJ1-2; 9 nucleotides line up with TRBD1. After removal of 2 bases from V and 13 bases from J, the junction contained 8 bases not matched to a gene. In germline, CDR1 is SGHTA, CDR2 FQGNSA. This CDR3 is 13 amino acids long. The DNA of the CDR3 is TGTGCCAGCAGCTTAAGGGACAGGGACAGTGTCACCTTC. Protein product: CASSLRDRDSVTF.

V gene TRBV28 combines with J gene TRBJ1-1; 8 bases line up with TRBD1. CDR3 size: 14 residues. V shed 5 bases and J 5 bases; nucleotides not matched to a gene: 7. Germline V lookup: CDR1 MDHEN, CDR2 SYDVKM. CDR3 nucleotides: TGTGCCAGCAGTCCGGGACAGGTGGAAACTGAAGCTTTCTTT. Translation: CASSPGQVETEAFF.

In this sample, this clone turned up once. The chain links TRBV6-1 to TRBJ1-4, with TRBD1 matching 9 bases. The CDR3 length is 14 residues. V was clipped by 3 bases and J by 7 bases; unmatched bases: 3. The germline V gene encodes CDR1 MNHNS and CDR2 SASEGT. The CDR3, as DNA: TGTGCCAGCAGTGACGGGACAGGGTTTGAAAAACTGTTTTTT. Protein: CASSDGTGFEKLFF.

This chain links TRBV10-2 with TRBJ2-5; no clear D gene. The V end was cut by 0 bases, the J end by 5 bases, with 13 bases between. This CDR3 has 15 amino acids. Germline lookup yields CDR1 WSHSY and CDR2 SAAADI. The CDR3 reads CASSESRLSGETQYF. CDR3 DNA sequence: TGCGCCAGCAGTGAGTCCAGGTTGAGTGGTGAGACCCAGTACTTC.